Listed here are 8 T cell receptor beta chains from one sample, sequenced in a study of blood T cell repertoires in COVID-19. The table came from immunoSEQ multiplex PCR; TCRdb's copy has only in-frame clones and leaves some out. The sample lists fewer than 60,000 clones, approximately 87% seen once, with approximately 3.9% in the top ten. Sequencing was carried out using peripheral blood. The source of these receptors is a man between 45 and 60 years old with acute or convalescent COVID-19.

The chain carries TRBV4-1 and TRBJ1-1, with TRBD1 as a possible D gene (6 bases). The CDR3 loop spans 14 amino acids. The V gene lost 3 bases and the J gene lost 11 bases, with 19 bases spanning the gap. Germline V gene data show CDR1 as MGHRA and CDR2 as YSYEKL. CDR3 nucleotides: TGCGCCAGCAGCCACACATCGGGACAAACGGGTGCTTTCTTT. The encoded protein is CASSHTSGQTGAFF.

This chain uses TRBV19 with TRBJ1-5; maybe TRBD1 (6 bases). This CDR3 is 13 amino acids long. Trimming stripped 5 bases from V and 11 bases from J, with 16 bases between. Per the germline V gene, CDR1 is LNHDA and CDR2 is SQIVND (reference sequence). CDR3 amino acids: CASSLGGGRAQHF. The CDR3 coding sequence is TGTGCCAGTAGTCTGGGGGGCGGGAGGGCCCAGCATTTT.

This clone showed up just once. The V gene is TRBV6-4, the J gene TRBJ2-3; TRBD2 is a possible D gene (7 bases). V was clipped by 4 bases and J by 0 bases, with 14 bases between them. CDR3 length: 16 residues. Germline CDR1 MRHNA, CDR2 SNTAGT. CDR3 DNA sequence: TGTGCCAGCAGTGTGGGTCGGGGGGCAAGCACAGATACGCAGTATTTT. As protein: CASSVGRGASTDTQYF.

This rearrangement joins TRBV7-3 to TRBJ2-7; D ambiguous. The V end lost 5 bases, the J end lost 5 bases, and 10 bases lay between the germline ends. The germline CDR1 and CDR2 sequences are SGHTA and FQGTGA. CDR3 length equals 12 residues. The CDR3 here is CASSPTTDEQYF. CDR3 DNA sequence: TGTGCCAGCAGCCCTACTACGGACGAGCAGTACTTC. Full variable domain (remainder filled in from reference TRBV7-3 and TRBJ2-7): GAGVSQTPSNKVTEKGKYVELRCDPISGHTALYWYRQSLGQGPEFLIYFQGTGAADDSGLPNDRFFAVRPEGSVSTLKIQRTERGDSAVYLCASSPTTDEQYFGPGTRLTVT.

The J gene is TRBJ2-7, the V gene TRBV4-2; tentatively, D is TRBD2 (6 bases). The germline gives CDR1 LGHNA, CDR2 YNFKEQ. CDR3 size: 16 residues. Between the trimmed V and J ends, which lost 2 bases and 2 bases, there was a span of 16 bases. The CDR3 region has the DNA TGTGCCAGCAGCCAACAGGCTAGCGCGACAGCCTACGAGCAGTACTTC. It encodes CASSQQASATAYEQYF.

The V call is TRBV28, the J call TRBJ1-5; D may be TRBD1 (5 bases). The CDR3 spans 16 residues. Looked up from germline, CDR1 is MDHEN and CDR2 is SYDVKM. V lost 7 bases to trimming and J lost 1 base, with 17 bases between them. Written as DNA, the CDR3 is TGTGCCAGCAAGACCACAGGATCTGGAAGCAATCAGCCCCAGCATTTT. The encoded protein is CASKTTGSGSNQPQHF.

This rearrangement joins TRBV6-5 to TRBJ1-6; D uncertain. Germline lookup yields CDR1 MNHEY and CDR2 SVGAGI. This CDR3 comprises 15 residues. Trimming removed 2 bases at V and 7 bases at J, with 12 bases between. CDR3 in amino acids: CASSYDGSGNSPLHF. DNA of the CDR3: TGTGCCAGCAGTTACGACGGGTCCGGGAATTCACCCCTCCACTTT.

A note on this clone: Distinct nucleotide sequences in the sample also encode this CDR3. This chain links TRBV30 with TRBJ1-5, with 7 positions matching TRBD1. Germline CDR1 GTSNPN, CDR2 SVGIG (reference sequence). The CDR3 loop spans 12 amino acids. J was trimmed by 4 bases and V by 6 bases; bases with no gene match: 3. CDR3 in amino acids: CACTGENQPQHF. In DNA form, the CDR3 reads TGTGCCTGTACAGGGGAAAATCAGCCCCAGCATTTT. Using reference TRBV30 and TRBJ1-5 for the parts outside the CDR3, the full variable domain is SQTIHQWPATLVQPVGSPLSLECTVEGTSNPNLYWYRQAAGRGLQLLFYSVGIGQISSEVPQNLSASRPQDRQFILSSKKLLLSDSGFYLCACTGENQPQHFGDGTRLSIL.